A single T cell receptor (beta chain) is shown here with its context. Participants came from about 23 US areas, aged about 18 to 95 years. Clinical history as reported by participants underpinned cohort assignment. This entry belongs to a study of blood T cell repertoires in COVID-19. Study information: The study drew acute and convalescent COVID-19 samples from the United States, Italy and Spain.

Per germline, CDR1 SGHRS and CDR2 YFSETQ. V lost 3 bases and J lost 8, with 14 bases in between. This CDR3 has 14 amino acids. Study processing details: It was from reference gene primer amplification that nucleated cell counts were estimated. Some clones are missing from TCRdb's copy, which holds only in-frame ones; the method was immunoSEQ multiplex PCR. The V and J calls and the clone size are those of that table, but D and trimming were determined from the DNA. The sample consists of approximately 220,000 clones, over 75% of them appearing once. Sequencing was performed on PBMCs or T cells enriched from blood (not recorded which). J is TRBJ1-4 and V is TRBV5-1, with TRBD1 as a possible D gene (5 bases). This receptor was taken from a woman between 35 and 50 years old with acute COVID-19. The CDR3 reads CASSSSQGGEKLFF. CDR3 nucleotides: TGCGCCAGCAGCTCCTCGCAGGGAGGGGAAAAACTGTTTTTT.